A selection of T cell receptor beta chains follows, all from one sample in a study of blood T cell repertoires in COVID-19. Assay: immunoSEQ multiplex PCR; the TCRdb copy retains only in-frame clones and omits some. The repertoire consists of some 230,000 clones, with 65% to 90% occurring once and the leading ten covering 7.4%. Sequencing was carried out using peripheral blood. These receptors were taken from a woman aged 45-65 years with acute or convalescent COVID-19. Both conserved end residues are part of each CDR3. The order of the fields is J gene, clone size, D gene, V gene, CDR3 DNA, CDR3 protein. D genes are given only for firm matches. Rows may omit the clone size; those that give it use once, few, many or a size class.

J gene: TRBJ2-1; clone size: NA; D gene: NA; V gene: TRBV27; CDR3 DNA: TGTGCCAGCAAGACAGTTTACAATGAGCAGTTCTTC; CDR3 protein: CASKTVYNEQFF
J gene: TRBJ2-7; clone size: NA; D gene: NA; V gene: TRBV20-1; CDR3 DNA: TGCAGTGCTAGTACCAGGGCCCTATACGAGCAGTACTTC; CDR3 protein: CSASTRALYEQYF
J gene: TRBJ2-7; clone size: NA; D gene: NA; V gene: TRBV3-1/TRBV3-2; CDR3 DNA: TGTGCCAGCAGCCAAGATCCCAACAGGATGGGCGAGCAGTACTTC; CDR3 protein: CASSQDPNRMGEQYF
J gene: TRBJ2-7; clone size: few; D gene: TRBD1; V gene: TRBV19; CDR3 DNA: TGTGCCAGTAGTATGAGGACAGGGGGCTACGAGCAGTACTTC; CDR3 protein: CASSMRTGGYEQYF
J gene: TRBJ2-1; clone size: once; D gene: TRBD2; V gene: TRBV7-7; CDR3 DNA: TGTGCCAGCAGCAAACTAGCGGGAGGGTTCCATGAGCAGTTCTTC; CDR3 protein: CASSKLAGGFHEQFF
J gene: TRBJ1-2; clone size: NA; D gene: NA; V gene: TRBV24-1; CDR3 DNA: TGTGCCACCAGTGATTACCAGGGGCGAGGCTACACCTTC; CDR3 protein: CATSDYQGRGYTF
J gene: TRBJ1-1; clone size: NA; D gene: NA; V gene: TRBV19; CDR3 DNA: TGTGCCAGTACCGTCTCCGTGAACACTGAAGCTTTCTTT; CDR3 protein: CASTVSVNTEAFF
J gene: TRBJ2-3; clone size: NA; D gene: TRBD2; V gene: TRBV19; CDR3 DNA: TGTGCCAGTAGTATTGACCGGGAGGGTACGCAGTATTTT; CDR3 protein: CASSIDREGTQYF
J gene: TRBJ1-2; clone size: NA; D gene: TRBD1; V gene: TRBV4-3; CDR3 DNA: TGCGCCAGCAGCCAAGATCCGGGACAGGGGGCGGTTGGCTACACCTTC; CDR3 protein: CASSQDPGQGAVGYTF
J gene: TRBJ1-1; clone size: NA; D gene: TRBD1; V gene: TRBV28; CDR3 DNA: TGTGCCAGCAGTCCGCTTTTGGGACAGGGGGTTTTTGAGAACACTGAAGCTTTCTTT; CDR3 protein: CASSPLLGQGVFENTEAFF
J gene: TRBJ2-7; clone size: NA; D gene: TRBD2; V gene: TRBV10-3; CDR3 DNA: TGTGCCATCAGTGGAGAGCGGGAGACGGGGCAGTACTTC; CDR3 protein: CAISGERETGQYF
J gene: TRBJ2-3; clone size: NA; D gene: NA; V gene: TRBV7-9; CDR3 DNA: TGTGCCAGCACTCGGGAAGGGAGCACAGATACGCAGTATTTT; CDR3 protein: CASTREGSTDTQYF
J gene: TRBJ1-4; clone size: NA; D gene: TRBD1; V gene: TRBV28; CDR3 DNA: TGTGCCAGCAGTTGGCAGGGGGTTTGGGAAAAACTGTTTTTT; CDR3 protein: CASSWQGVWEKLFF
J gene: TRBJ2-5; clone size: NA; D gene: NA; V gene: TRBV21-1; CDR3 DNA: TGTGCCAGCAGCAAAGCGCCCAGACAGGGCCAGGAGACCCAGTACTTC; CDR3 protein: CASSKAPRQGQETQYF
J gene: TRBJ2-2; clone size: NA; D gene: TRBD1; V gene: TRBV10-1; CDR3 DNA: TGCGCCAGCAGTGAGTCGACGACAGGGGCCACCGGGGAGCTGTTTTTT; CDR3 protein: CASSESTTGATGELFF
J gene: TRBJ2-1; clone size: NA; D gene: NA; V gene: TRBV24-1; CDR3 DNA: TGTGCCACCAGTGACCCAAGGGACACCTTACACTACAATGAGCAGTTCTTC; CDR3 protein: CATSDPRDTLHYNEQFF
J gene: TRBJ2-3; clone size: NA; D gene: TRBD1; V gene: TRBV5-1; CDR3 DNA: TGCGCCAGCAGGTTATCCCGGGACAGAGTTTTCACAGATACGCAGTATTTT; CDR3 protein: CASRLSRDRVFTDTQYF
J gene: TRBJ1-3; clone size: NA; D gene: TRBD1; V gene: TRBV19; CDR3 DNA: TGTGCCAGTAGTACCGACAGGGACAGCTCTGGAAACACCATATATTTT; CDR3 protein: CASSTDRDSSGNTIYF
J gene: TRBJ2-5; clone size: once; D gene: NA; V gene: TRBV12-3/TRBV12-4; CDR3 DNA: TGTGCCAGCAGTTTCCCTAGGGAGACCCAGTACTTC; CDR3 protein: CASSFPRETQYF
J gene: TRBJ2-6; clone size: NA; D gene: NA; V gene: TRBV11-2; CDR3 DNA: TGTGCCAGCAGCTTAGATACTGGGGCCAACGTCCTGACTTTC; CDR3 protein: CASSLDTGANVLTF
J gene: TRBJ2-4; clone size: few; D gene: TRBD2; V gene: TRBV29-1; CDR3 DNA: TGCAGCGTTGAGGGGGGACTAGGAAACATTCAGTACTTC; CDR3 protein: CSVEGGLGNIQYF
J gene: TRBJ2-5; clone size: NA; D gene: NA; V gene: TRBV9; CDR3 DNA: TGTGCCAGCAGCGTAAATGTCGGAGAGGGAGAGACCCAGTACTTC; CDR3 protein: CASSVNVGEGETQYF
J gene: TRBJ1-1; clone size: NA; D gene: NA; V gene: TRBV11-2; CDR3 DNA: TGTGCCAGCAGCGCGGCAGGGGCCAGGGCTGAAGCTTTCTTT; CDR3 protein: CASSAAGARAEAFF
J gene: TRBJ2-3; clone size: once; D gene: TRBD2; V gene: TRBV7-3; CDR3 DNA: TGTGCCAGCAGCCCAGACGGTAGCGGGGGGACCGCCACAGATACGCAGTATTTT; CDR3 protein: CASSPDGSGGTATDTQYF
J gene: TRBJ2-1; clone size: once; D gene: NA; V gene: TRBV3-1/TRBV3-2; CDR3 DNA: TGTGCCAGCAGCCAAGATGTCCGGGGCAATGAGCAGTTCTTC; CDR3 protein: CASSQDVRGNEQFF
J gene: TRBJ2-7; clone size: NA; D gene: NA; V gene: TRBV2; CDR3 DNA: TGTGCCAGCAGTGTATATTATGGGTCAGAAGATCTAGGTCTTGCGAGCTACGAGCAGTACTTC; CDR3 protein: CASSVYYGSEDLGLASYEQYF
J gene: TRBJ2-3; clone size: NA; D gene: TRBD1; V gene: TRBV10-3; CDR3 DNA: TGTGCCATCAATAGAGCCGGGACAGGGGGCTCTACGCAGTATTTT; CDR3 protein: CAINRAGTGGSTQYF
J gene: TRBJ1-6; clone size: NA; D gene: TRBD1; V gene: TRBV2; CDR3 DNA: TGTGCCACCTCGGGACAGATTCGTTCACCCCTCCACTTT; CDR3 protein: CATSGQIRSPLHF
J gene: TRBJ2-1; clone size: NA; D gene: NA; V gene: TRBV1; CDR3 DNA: TGCACCAGCAGCCAAGGAAAGGCGGGAGTCAATGAGCAGTTCTTC; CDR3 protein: CTSSQGKAGVNEQFF
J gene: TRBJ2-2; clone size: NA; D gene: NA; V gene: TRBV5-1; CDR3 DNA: TGCGCCAGCAGCTTGCGGCGGGCGAACACCGGGGAGCTGTTTTTT; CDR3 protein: CASSLRRANTGELFF
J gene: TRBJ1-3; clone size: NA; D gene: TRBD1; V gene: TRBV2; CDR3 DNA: TGTGCCTGGGACAGTAGGGCTGGAAACACCATATATTTT; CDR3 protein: CAWDSRAGNTIYF
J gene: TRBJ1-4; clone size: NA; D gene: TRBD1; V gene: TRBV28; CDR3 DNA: TGTGCCAGCAGTTTCGGGGACAGGGGGCCTGAAAAACTGTTTTTT; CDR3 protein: CASSFGDRGPEKLFF
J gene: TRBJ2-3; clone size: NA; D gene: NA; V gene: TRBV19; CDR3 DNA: TGTGCCAGTAGTATATCACAGGAGAGCACAGATACGCAGTATTTT; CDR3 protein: CASSISQESTDTQYF
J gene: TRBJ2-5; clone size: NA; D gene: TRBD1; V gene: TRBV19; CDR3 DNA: TGTGCCAGTAGTACAGGACAGGGGGCACGGGAGACCCAGTACTTC; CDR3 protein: CASSTGQGARETQYF
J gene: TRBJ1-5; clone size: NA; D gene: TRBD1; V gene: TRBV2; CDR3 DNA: TGTGCCAGCAGTGTCAGACAGGGGTTTGGGGCCCAGCATTTT; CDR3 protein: CASSVRQGFGAQHF
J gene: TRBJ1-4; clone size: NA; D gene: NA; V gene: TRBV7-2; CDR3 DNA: TGTGCCAGCAGCTTAGACAGGGTTGGGTCTGGCGGGCGTGAAAAACTGTTTTTT; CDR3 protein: CASSLDRVGSGGREKLFF
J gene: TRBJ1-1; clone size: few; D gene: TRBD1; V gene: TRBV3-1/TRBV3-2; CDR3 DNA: TGTGCCAGCAGCCATACAACAGGGGGCACTGAAGCTTTCTTT; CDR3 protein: CASSHTTGGTEAFF
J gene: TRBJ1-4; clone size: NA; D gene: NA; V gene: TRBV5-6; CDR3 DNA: TGTGCCAGCAGCCCACAGGGATCAACGGAAAAACTGTTTTTT; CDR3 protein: CASSPQGSTEKLFF
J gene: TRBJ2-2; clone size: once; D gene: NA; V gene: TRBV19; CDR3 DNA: TGTGCCAGTTCCGGGAGCGTGCGCACCGGGGAGCTGTTTTTT; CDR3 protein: CASSGSVRTGELFF
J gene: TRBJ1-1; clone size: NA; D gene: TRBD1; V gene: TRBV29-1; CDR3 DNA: TGCAGCGTGGATGCAAACAGGGGGCGAAAAGCTTTCTTT; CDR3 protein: CSVDANRGRKAFF
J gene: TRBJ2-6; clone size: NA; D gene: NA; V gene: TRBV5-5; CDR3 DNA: TGTGCCAGCAGACTTACCTCTGGGGCCAACGTCCTGACTTTC; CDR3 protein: CASRLTSGANVLTF
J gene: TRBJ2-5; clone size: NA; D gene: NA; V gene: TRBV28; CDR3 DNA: TGTGCCAGCAACCCCCGGGAGCCCAGGTCGGAGACCCAGTACTTC; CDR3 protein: CASNPREPRSETQYF
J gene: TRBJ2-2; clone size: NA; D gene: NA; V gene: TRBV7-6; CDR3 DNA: TGTGCCAGCAGCTTAGAATCCGGACTATCCGGGGAGCTGTTTTTT; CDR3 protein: CASSLESGLSGELFF
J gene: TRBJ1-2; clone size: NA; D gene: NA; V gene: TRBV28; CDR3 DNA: TGTGCCAGCATCGCCGGTTCTAACTATGGCTACACCTTC; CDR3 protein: CASIAGSNYGYTF
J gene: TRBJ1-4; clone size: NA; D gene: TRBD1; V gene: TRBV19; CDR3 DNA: TGTGCCAGCGGGACAGCTTATAATGAAAAACTGTTTTTT; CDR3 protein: CASGTAYNEKLFF
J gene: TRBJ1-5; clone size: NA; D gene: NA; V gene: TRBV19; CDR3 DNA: TGTGCCAGTAGTGTGGAGACAGGACAGCCCCAGCATTTT; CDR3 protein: CASSVETGQPQHF
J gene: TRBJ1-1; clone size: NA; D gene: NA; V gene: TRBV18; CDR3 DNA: TGTGCCAGCTCACCCGCCGGACAGTCCCTGGCCATGAACACTGAAGCTTTCTTT; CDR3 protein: CASSPAGQSLAMNTEAFF
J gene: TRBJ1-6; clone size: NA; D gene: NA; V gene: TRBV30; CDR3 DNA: TGTGCCTGGAGCCGCCTCCCGAGCTCCTATAATTCACCCCTCCACTTT; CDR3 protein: CAWSRLPSSYNSPLHF
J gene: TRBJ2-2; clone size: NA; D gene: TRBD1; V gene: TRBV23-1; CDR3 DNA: TGCGCCAGCAGTCAACTCGGACAGGGGGGCACCGGGGAGCTGTTTTTT; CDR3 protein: CASSQLGQGGTGELFF